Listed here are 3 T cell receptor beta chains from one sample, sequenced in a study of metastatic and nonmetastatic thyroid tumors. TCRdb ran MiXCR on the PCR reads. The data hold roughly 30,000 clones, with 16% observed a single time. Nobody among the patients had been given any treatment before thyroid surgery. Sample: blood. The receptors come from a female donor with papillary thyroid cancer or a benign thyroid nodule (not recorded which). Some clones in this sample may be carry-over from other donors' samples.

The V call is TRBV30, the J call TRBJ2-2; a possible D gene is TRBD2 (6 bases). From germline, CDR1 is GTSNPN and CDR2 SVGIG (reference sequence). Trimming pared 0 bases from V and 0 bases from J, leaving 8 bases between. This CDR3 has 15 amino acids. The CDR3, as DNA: TGTGCCTGGAGTGTTGGAGGGGCGAACACCGGGGAGCTGTTTTTT. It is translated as CAWSVGGANTGELFF.

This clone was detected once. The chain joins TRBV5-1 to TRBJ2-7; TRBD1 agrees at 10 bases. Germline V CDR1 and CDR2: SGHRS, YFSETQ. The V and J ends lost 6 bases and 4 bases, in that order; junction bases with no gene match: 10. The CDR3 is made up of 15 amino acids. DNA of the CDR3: TGCGCCAGCAAACTCGGACAGGGGGGTTTGTACGAGCAGTACTTC. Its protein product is CASKLGQGGLYEQYF.

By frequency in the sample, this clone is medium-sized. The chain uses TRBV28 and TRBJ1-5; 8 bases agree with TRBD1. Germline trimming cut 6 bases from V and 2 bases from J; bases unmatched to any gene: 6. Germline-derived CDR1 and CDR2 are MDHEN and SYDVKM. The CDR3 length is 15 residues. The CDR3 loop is CASRPYRGGNQPQHF. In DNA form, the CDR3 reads TGTGCCAGCAGACCCTACAGGGGGGGCAATCAGCCCCAGCATTTT.